These T cell receptor beta chains were read from a single sample in a study of T-cell reconstitution after alpha-beta-depleted transplantation in children. TCRdb reprocessed the PCR reads with MiXCR, giving one entry per CDR3 protein. Of approximately 510,000 distinct CDR3 sequences detected, 18% appear once; the ten largest clones hold approximately 3%. This material consisted of PBMCs from the stem cell graft donor, taken from the stem cell graft. The receptors here all came from a human donor who donated a stem cell graft to a child with acute lymphoblastic leukemia. The CDR3 runs from the conserved cysteine through the conserved F or W. Fields, in order: D gene, J gene, CDR3 length, V gene, clone size, CDR3 protein, CDR3 DNA. The D gene is left open where the match is weak. Not every row has a clone size; where given, it reads once, few, many or a size class.

d_call: -; j_call: TRBJ2-2; cdr3_length: 13; v_call: TRBV7-3; clone_size: -; cdr3_aa: CASSFRVAGELFF; cdr3_nt: TGTGCCAGCAGCTTCAGGGTGGCCGGGGAGCTGTTTTTT
d_call: -; j_call: TRBJ2-3; cdr3_length: 15; v_call: TRBV7-9; clone_size: -; cdr3_aa: CASSPRGPGTDTQYF; cdr3_nt: TGTGCCAGCAGTCCACGGGGTCCAGGCACAGATACGCAGTATTTT
d_call: TRBD1; j_call: TRBJ2-3; cdr3_length: 13; v_call: TRBV29-1; clone_size: few; cdr3_aa: CSVATGETDTQYF; cdr3_nt: TGCAGCGTAGCGACAGGGGAGACAGATACGCAGTATTTT
d_call: -; j_call: TRBJ2-1; cdr3_length: 15; v_call: TRBV19; clone_size: few; cdr3_aa: CASTPGGSSYNEQFF; cdr3_nt: TGTGCCAGTACCCCAGGGGGGAGCTCCTACAATGAGCAGTTCTTC
d_call: TRBD1; j_call: TRBJ1-5; cdr3_length: 13; v_call: TRBV20-1; clone_size: -; cdr3_aa: CSVSTGGNQPQHF; cdr3_nt: TGCAGTGTCTCGACAGGGGGCAATCAGCCCCAGCATTTT
d_call: -; j_call: TRBJ1-2; cdr3_length: 15; v_call: TRBV5-6; clone_size: -; cdr3_aa: CASSLGDTKTYGYTF; cdr3_nt: TGTGCCAGCAGCTTGGGTGACACAAAGACTTATGGCTACACCTTC
d_call: -; j_call: TRBJ2-1; cdr3_length: 10; v_call: TRBV29-1; clone_size: -; cdr3_aa: CSARTAAQFF; cdr3_nt: TGCAGCGCCCGTACGGCGGCGCAGTTCTTC
d_call: TRBD1; j_call: TRBJ1-4; cdr3_length: 14; v_call: TRBV7-9; clone_size: -; cdr3_aa: CASSLGTGGGKLFF; cdr3_nt: TGTGCCAGCAGCCTAGGGACAGGGGGAGGAAAACTGTTTTTT
d_call: -; j_call: TRBJ2-1; cdr3_length: 16; v_call: TRBV7-9; clone_size: -; cdr3_aa: CASSLLLEGSYNEQFF; cdr3_nt: TGTGCCAGCAGCTTACTCTTAGAGGGGTCCTACAATGAGCAGTTCTTC
d_call: -; j_call: TRBJ1-2; cdr3_length: 11; v_call: TRBV20-1; clone_size: -; cdr3_aa: CSAMGPYGYTF; cdr3_nt: TGCAGTGCTATGGGGCCCTATGGCTACACCTTC
d_call: -; j_call: TRBJ2-2; cdr3_length: 17; v_call: TRBV7-6; clone_size: few; cdr3_aa: CASSPTLSFGYTGELFF; cdr3_nt: TGTGCCAGCAGTCCCACCCTCAGCTTCGGGTACACCGGGGAGCTGTTTTTT
d_call: -; j_call: TRBJ1-6; cdr3_length: 14; v_call: TRBV15; clone_size: -; cdr3_aa: CATSRDTNNSPLHF; cdr3_nt: TGTGCCACCAGCAGAGACACCAATAATTCACCCCTCCACTTT
d_call: TRBD2; j_call: TRBJ2-7; cdr3_length: 15; v_call: TRBV11-2; clone_size: few; cdr3_aa: CASRQLAGASPEQYF; cdr3_nt: TGTGCCAGCAGACAATTAGCGGGAGCCTCTCCCGAGCAGTACTTC
d_call: -; j_call: TRBJ2-1; cdr3_length: 14; v_call: TRBV4-1; clone_size: -; cdr3_aa: CASSPDPGANEQFF; cdr3_nt: TGCGCCAGCAGCCCCGACCCGGGTGCCAATGAGCAGTTCTTC
d_call: -; j_call: TRBJ2-7; cdr3_length: 14; v_call: TRBV10-3; clone_size: -; cdr3_aa: CAIKKTDGVGEQYF; cdr3_nt: TGTGCCATCAAGAAAACGGACGGCGTGGGCGAGCAGTACTTC
d_call: -; j_call: TRBJ1-4; cdr3_length: 12; v_call: TRBV29-1; clone_size: few; cdr3_aa: CSVAATNEKLFF; cdr3_nt: TGCAGCGTTGCAGCAACTAATGAAAAACTGTTTTTT
d_call: -; j_call: TRBJ2-3; cdr3_length: 14; v_call: TRBV10-3; clone_size: -; cdr3_aa: CAIRTEAGTDTQYF; cdr3_nt: TGTGCCATCAGAACCGAAGCGGGCACAGATACGCAGTATTTT
d_call: -; j_call: TRBJ2-6; cdr3_length: 14; v_call: TRBV29-1; clone_size: few; cdr3_aa: CSVAAESGANVLTF; cdr3_nt: TGCAGCGTTGCGGCAGAATCTGGGGCCAACGTCCTGACTTTC
d_call: -; j_call: TRBJ1-1; cdr3_length: 14; v_call: TRBV5-1; clone_size: few; cdr3_aa: CASSESPGSTEAFF; cdr3_nt: TGCGCCAGCAGCGAAAGTCCAGGGAGCACTGAAGCTTTCTTT
d_call: -; j_call: TRBJ2-3; cdr3_length: 14; v_call: TRBV24-1; clone_size: few; cdr3_aa: CATSDFGVGDTQYF; cdr3_nt: TGTGCCACCAGTGATTTCGGGGTCGGGGATACGCAGTATTTT
d_call: -; j_call: TRBJ2-3; cdr3_length: 16; v_call: TRBV12-3/TRBV12-4; clone_size: -; cdr3_aa: CASSFGGMTGTDTQYF; cdr3_nt: TGTGCCAGCAGTTTCGGGGGAATGACCGGCACAGATACGCAGTATTTT
d_call: TRBD1; j_call: TRBJ1-4; cdr3_length: 13; v_call: TRBV2; clone_size: few; cdr3_aa: CASRVTGDEKLFF; cdr3_nt: TGTGCCAGCAGGGTGACAGGGGATGAAAAACTGTTTTTT
d_call: -; j_call: TRBJ2-2; cdr3_length: 15; v_call: TRBV7-9; clone_size: few; cdr3_aa: CASRITSGDLGELFF; cdr3_nt: TGTGCCAGCAGGATAACCTCCGGGGATCTCGGGGAGCTGTTTTTT
d_call: TRBD2; j_call: TRBJ2-7; cdr3_length: 15; v_call: TRBV19; clone_size: -; cdr3_aa: CASSVIAGGSYEQYF; cdr3_nt: TGTGCCAGTAGTGTCATAGCGGGAGGCTCCTACGAGCAGTACTTC
d_call: TRBD1; j_call: TRBJ2-2; cdr3_length: 15; v_call: TRBV6-4; clone_size: few; cdr3_aa: CASSAQPGTAGELFF; cdr3_nt: TGTGCCAGCAGTGCGCAACCCGGGACAGCCGGGGAGCTGTTTTTT
d_call: -; j_call: TRBJ2-1; cdr3_length: 13; v_call: TRBV4-1; clone_size: -; cdr3_aa: CASSTRGIVEQFF; cdr3_nt: TGCGCCAGCAGCACCCGGGGAATTGTTGAGCAGTTCTTC
d_call: -; j_call: TRBJ2-2; cdr3_length: 13; v_call: TRBV12-3/TRBV12-4; clone_size: -; cdr3_aa: CAIREGNTGELFF; cdr3_nt: TGTGCCATCCGGGAAGGGAACACCGGGGAGCTGTTTTTT
d_call: -; j_call: TRBJ2-7; cdr3_length: 15; v_call: TRBV10-3; clone_size: few; cdr3_aa: CAIRWSRGTSYEQYF; cdr3_nt: TGTGCCATCAGATGGTCAAGAGGGACCTCCTACGAGCAGTACTTC
d_call: -; j_call: TRBJ1-4; cdr3_length: 13; v_call: TRBV25-1; clone_size: -; cdr3_aa: CASRGRDNEKLFF; cdr3_nt: TGTGCCAGCAGGGGCAGGGATAATGAAAAACTGTTTTTT
d_call: -; j_call: TRBJ2-3; cdr3_length: 17; v_call: TRBV10-3; clone_size: few; cdr3_aa: CAISDFETDYLSNTQYF; cdr3_nt: TGTGCCATCAGTGATTTCGAAACCGACTACTTGAGTAATACGCAGTATTTT
d_call: -; j_call: TRBJ2-1; cdr3_length: 15; v_call: TRBV5-1; clone_size: few; cdr3_aa: CASSSGRDSYNEQFF; cdr3_nt: TGCGCCAGCAGCTCCGGCCGGGATTCCTACAATGAGCAGTTCTTC
d_call: TRBD2; j_call: TRBJ2-1; cdr3_length: 15; v_call: TRBV25-1; clone_size: many; cdr3_aa: CASSRTSGPYNEQFF; cdr3_nt: TGTGCCAGCAGCCGAACTAGCGGACCTTACAATGAGCAGTTCTTC
d_call: -; j_call: TRBJ2-1; cdr3_length: 13; v_call: TRBV7-6; clone_size: few; cdr3_aa: CASSLRGEDEQFF; cdr3_nt: TGTGCCAGCAGCTTGAGGGGGGAAGATGAGCAGTTCTTC
d_call: -; j_call: TRBJ1-5; cdr3_length: 14; v_call: TRBV9; clone_size: -; cdr3_aa: CASSRDRVLQPQHF; cdr3_nt: TGTGCCAGCAGCCGAGATAGGGTGCTTCAGCCCCAGCATTTT
d_call: TRBD2; j_call: TRBJ2-5; cdr3_length: 16; v_call: TRBV20-1; clone_size: few; cdr3_aa: CSARDLVGRAVETQYF; cdr3_nt: TGCAGTGCTAGAGATCTCGTCGGGAGGGCCGTGGAGACCCAGTACTTC
d_call: -; j_call: TRBJ1-4; cdr3_length: 15; v_call: TRBV7-8; clone_size: -; cdr3_aa: CASSLVWSEVEKLFF; cdr3_nt: TGTGCCAGCAGCTTAGTTTGGAGCGAGGTTGAAAAACTGTTTTTT
d_call: -; j_call: TRBJ2-5; cdr3_length: 15; v_call: TRBV4-2; clone_size: few; cdr3_aa: CASSQEEKNQETQYF; cdr3_nt: TGTGCCAGCAGCCAAGAAGAAAAGAACCAAGAGACCCAGTACTTC
d_call: TRBD2; j_call: TRBJ2-1; cdr3_length: 17; v_call: TRBV24-1; clone_size: few; cdr3_aa: CATQSSRELAGARSVFF; cdr3_nt: TGTGCCACCCAGTCGTCCCGGGAACTAGCGGGAGCCCGCTCCGTGTTCTTC
d_call: -; j_call: TRBJ2-1; cdr3_length: 14; v_call: TRBV27; clone_size: -; cdr3_aa: CASSSPGRLNEQFF; cdr3_nt: TGTGCCAGCAGTTCCCCAGGGCGCCTGAATGAGCAGTTCTTC